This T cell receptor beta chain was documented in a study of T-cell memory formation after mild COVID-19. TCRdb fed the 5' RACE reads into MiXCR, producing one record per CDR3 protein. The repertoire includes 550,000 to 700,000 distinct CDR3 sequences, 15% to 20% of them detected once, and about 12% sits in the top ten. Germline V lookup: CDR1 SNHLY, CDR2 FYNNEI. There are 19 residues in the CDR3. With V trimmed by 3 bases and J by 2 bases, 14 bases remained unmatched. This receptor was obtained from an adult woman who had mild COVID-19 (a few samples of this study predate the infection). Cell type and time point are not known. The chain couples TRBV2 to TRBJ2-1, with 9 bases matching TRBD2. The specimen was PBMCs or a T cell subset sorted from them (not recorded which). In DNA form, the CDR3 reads TGTGCCAGCAGTGAGTTGGCTAGCGGGAACGGTGCGGCCTACAATGAGCAGTTCTTC. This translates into CASSELASGNGAAYNEQFF.